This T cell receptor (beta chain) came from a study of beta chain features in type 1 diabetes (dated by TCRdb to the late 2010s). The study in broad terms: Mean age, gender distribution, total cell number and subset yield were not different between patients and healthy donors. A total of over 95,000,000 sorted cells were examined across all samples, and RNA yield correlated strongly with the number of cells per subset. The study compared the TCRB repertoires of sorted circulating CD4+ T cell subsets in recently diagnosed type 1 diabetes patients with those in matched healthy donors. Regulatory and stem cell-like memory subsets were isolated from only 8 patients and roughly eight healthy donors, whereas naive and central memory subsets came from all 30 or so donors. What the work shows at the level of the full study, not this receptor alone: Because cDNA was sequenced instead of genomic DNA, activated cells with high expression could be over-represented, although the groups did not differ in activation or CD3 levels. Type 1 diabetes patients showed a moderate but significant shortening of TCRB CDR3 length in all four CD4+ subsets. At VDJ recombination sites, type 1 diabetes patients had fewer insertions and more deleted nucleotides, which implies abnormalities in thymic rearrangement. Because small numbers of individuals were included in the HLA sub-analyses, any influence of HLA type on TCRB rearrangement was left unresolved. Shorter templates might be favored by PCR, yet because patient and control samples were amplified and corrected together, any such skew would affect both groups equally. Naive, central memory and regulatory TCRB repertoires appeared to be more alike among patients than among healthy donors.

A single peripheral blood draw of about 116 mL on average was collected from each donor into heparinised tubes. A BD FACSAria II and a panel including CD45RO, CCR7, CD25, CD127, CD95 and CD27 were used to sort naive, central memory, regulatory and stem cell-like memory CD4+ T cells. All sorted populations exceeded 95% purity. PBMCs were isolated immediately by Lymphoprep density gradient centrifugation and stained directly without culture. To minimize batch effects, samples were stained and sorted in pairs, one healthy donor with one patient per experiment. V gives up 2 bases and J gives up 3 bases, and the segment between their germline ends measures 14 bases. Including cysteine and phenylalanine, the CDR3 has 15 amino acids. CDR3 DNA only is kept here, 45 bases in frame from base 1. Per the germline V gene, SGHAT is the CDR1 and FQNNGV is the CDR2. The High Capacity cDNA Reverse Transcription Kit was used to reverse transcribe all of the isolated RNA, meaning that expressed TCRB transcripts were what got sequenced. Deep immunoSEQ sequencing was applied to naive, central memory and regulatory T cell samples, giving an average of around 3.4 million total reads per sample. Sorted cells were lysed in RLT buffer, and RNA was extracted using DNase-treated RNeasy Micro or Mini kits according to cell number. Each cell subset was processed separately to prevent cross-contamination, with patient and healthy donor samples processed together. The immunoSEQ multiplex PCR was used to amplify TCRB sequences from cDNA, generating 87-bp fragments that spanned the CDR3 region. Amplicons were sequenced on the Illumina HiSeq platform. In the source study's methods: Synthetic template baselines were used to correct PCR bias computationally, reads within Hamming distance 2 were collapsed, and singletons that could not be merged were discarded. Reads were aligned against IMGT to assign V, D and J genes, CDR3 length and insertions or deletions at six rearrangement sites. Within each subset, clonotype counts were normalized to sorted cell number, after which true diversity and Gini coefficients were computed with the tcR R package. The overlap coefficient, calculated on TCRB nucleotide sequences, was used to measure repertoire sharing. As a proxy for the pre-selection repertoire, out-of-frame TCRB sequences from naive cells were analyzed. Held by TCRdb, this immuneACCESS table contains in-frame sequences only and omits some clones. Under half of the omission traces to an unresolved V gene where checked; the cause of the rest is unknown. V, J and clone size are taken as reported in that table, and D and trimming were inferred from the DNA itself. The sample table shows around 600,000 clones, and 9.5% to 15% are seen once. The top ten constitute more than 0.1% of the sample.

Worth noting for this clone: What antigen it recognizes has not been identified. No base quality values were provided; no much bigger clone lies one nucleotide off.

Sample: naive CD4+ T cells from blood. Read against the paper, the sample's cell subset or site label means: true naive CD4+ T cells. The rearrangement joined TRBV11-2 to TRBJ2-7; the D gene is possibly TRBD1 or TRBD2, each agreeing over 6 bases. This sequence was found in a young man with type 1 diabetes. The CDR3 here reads CASSLLGGRLYEQYF. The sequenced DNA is TGTGCCAGCAGCTTATTGGGGGGCCGACTCTACGAGCAGTACTTC.